Below are 27 T cell receptor beta chains sequenced from a single sample in a study of T cells in Graves' hyperthyroidism and ophthalmopathy (dated by TCRdb to the late 2010s). Library preparation employed multiplex PCR. The sequencer listed for this sample is Illumina HiSeq 2000. Amplification of TCR beta CDR3 regions was carried out from RNA transcripts. The first round of RT-PCR for the TCR CDR3 was performed with the HTBI primer set and the Qiagen OneStep RT-PCR kit. TCRdb redid the processing of the public reads, applying fastp at Q25 and MiXCR, and retained in-frame beta chains. Rows with one shared CDR3 protein collapse into an entry with the most common genes and DNA. The sample records hundreds of thousands of distinct CDR3 sequences, more than 20% of which are singletons. Of the sample, under 35% is held by the ten largest clones. Sequenced sample: blood. The receptors come from a young man with Graves' ophthalmopathy.

There are a few counts of this clonotype. The gene calls are TRBV28 and TRBJ2-7; 10 bases agree with TRBD1. Germline CDR1 and CDR2: MDHEN and SYDVKM. The CDR3 is made up of 16 amino acids. Losses at the gene ends were 0 bases for V and 6 bases for J; bases not matched to a gene: 8. For the CDR3, the DNA is TGTGCCAGCAGTTTATGGGCCGGGACAGGGGCCGTCGAGCAGTACTTC. Translation: CASSLWAGTGAVEQYF.

This chain links TRBV9 with TRBJ2-3; D is unresolved. Trimming took off 3 bases at V and 6 bases at J, with 8 bases between the two ends. Germline CDR1 and CDR2: SGDLS and YYNGEE. The CDR3 contains 12 residues. CDR3 DNA sequence: TGTGCCAGCAGCGCCGACTGGGATACGCAGTATTTT. Amino acids: CASSADWDTQYF. Full variable domain (remainder filled in from reference TRBV9 and TRBJ2-3): DSGVTQTPKHLITATGQRVTLRCSPRSGDLSVYWYQQSLDQGLQFLIQYYNGEERAKGNILERFSAQQFPDLHSELNLSSLELGDSALYFCASSADWDTQYFGPGTRLTVL.

In this sample, this clonotype turned up a few times. The CDR3 DNA sequence: TGTGCCAGCAGCCTAGACATGGGAGATACGCAGTATTTT. Translated: CASSLDMGDTQYF. The chain couples TRBV7-2 to TRBJ2-3; D ambiguous. The germline V and J ends were trimmed by 5 bases and 5 bases, with 11 bases remaining between them. Germline V CDR1 and CDR2: SGHTA, FQGNSA. The CDR3 runs 13 residues.

The J gene is TRBJ1-2, the V gene TRBV5-1, with 9 bases that match TRBD1. Germline lookup yields CDR1 SGHRS and CDR2 YFSETQ. J lost 8 bases, V lost 6 bases, and 11 bases had no gene match. The CDR3 length is 14 residues. The CDR3 loop reads CASNSGTGSFGYTF. Here the CDR3 DNA reads TGCGCCAGCAACAGCGGGACAGGGAGTTTCGGCTACACCTTC.

V and J are TRBV7-2 and TRBJ2-5; maybe TRBD1 (6 bases). The V end was cut by 3 bases, the J end by 5 bases, with 16 bases between. There are 15 residues in the CDR3. In germline, CDR1 is SGHTA, CDR2 FQGNSA. The chain's CDR3 is CASSFRWGLGETQYF. The CDR3 bases are TGTGCCAGCAGCTTCCGGTGGGGGCTCGGGGAGACCCAGTACTTC.

Only a few counts were recorded for this clonotype. V usage is TRBV28 and J usage is TRBJ2-2; D is unresolved. Trimming cost V 5 bases and J 6 bases, with 16 bases left between them. Per the germline V gene, CDR1 is MDHEN and CDR2 is SYDVKM. CDR3 length equals 15 residues. CDR3 in DNA: TGTGCCAGCAGTACCAGCGTAAAAGTATCCGGGGAGCTGTTTTTT. Protein: CASSTSVKVSGELFF.

The chain links TRBV12-3 or TRBV12-4 to TRBJ1-3; D might be TRBD1 (5 bases). The length of the CDR3 is 20 residues. Deletions cut 3 bases from V and 0 bases from J, with 24 bases between. The CDR3 loop is CASSFQLSVSRAASGNTIYF. CDR3 in DNA: TGTGCCAGCAGTTTTCAGTTGTCGGTGAGCAGGGCCGCCTCTGGAAACACCATATATTTT.

In this sample, this clonotype turned up many times. The chain recombines TRBV7-8 with TRBJ2-7; no clear D. The CDR3 length is 14 residues. Germline CDR1 SGHVS, CDR2 FQNEAQ. Trimming removed 3 bases at V and 2 bases at J, with 11 bases between. The CDR3 DNA reads as TGTGCCAGCAGCTTCCCCGCCCCCACCTACGAGCAGTACTTC. As protein: CASSFPAPTYEQYF.

The rearrangement uses TRBV6-2 or TRBV6-3 and TRBJ2-7; a weak D match, TRBD2 (5 bases). The CDR3 has 17 amino acids. CDR1 is MNHEY and CDR2 is SVGEGT in the germline V gene. Trimming took 2 bases from V and 2 from J, leaving 19 bases between them. The CDR3 bases are TGTGCCAGCAGTTACAATGCGGGTGTATCGAGCACCTACGAGCAGTACTTC. Translated: CASSYNAGVSSTYEQYF.

This clonotype was seen repeatedly, ten times or more. The chain is built from TRBV11-2 and TRBJ2-3; TRBD1 aligns across 9 bases. With 1 base clipped from V and 0 bases from J, the junction kept 8 bases outside the gene matches. The germline V gene encodes CDR1 SGHAT and CDR2 FQNNGV. The CDR3 runs 18 residues. The CDR3 DNA reads as TGTGCCAGCAGCTTAGGGGGACAGGGAAAGAGAAGCACAGATACGCAGTATTTT. Its translation: CASSLGGQGKRSTDTQYF.

The V call is TRBV5-1, the J call TRBJ2-6; the D is unclear. The ends were cut back, 1 base at V and 13 bases at J, with 18 bases in the middle. The CDR3 sequence is 15 residues long. Germline V gene data show CDR1 as SGHRS and CDR2 as YFSETQ. This CDR3 reads CASSLTKFPVWVLTF. CDR3 coding DNA: TGCGCCAGCAGCTTGACCAAGTTCCCTGTTTGGGTCCTGACTTTC.

This clonotype was picked up many times. This chain uses TRBV28 with TRBJ2-5; TRBD2 aligns across 10 bases. Germline V gene sequence: CDR1 MDHEN, CDR2 SYDVKM. V was clipped by 5 bases and J by 2 bases; unmatched bases: 8. This CDR3 has 16 amino acids. The CDR3 DNA follows: TGTGCCAGCAGTATGCTAGCGGGAGCGGATCAAGAGACCCAGTACTTC. Its protein product is CASSMLAGADQETQYF.

This clonotype was seen a single time. Given a much more abundant clone one base away, this may be a read error. This CDR3 fails to terminate in the conserved phenylalanine or tryptophan, so it likely reflects a read error. The CDR3 nucleotides are TGTGCCAGCAGTGACCTAGCGGGAGGCAATGAGCAGTTCTCC. Translated: CASSDLAGGNEQFS. The V call is TRBV2, the J call TRBJ2-1, with 11 bases matching TRBD2. Trimming at V came to 3 bases and at J to 6 bases, leaving 1 base not matched to a gene. Germline values: CDR1 SNHLY, CDR2 FYNNEI. The CDR3 sequence is 14 residues long.

This clonotype appeared a few times. The chain employs TRBV5-1 and TRBJ2-2; D remains unclear. Germline V gene lookup returns CDR1 SGHRS and CDR2 YFSETQ. Trimming took 5 bases from V and 1 from J, leaving 15 bases between them. This CDR3 has 16 amino acids. CDR3 region: CASSAGRPMNTGELFF. The CDR3 nucleotides are TGCGCCAGCAGTGCAGGACGGCCTATGAACACCGGGGAGCTGTTTTTT.

This clonotype was seen ten or more times. This chain joins TRBV7-2 and TRBJ1-6, with D unresolved. Trimming stripped 0 bases from V and 6 bases from J, with 6 bases between. Germline CDR1 reads SGHTA; CDR2 reads FQGNSA. The CDR3 runs 14 residues. CDR3 bases: TGTGCCAGCAGCTTAGCCCAGTTTAATTCACCCCTCCACTTT. Encoded protein: CASSLAQFNSPLHF.

This clonotype was counted a few times. The chain carries TRBV7-3 and TRBJ2-7; 7 nucleotides line up with TRBD1. Unmatched junction bases numbered 10, after V lost 5 bases and J lost 6 bases. In germline, CDR1 is SGHTA, CDR2 FQGTGA. The CDR3 consists of 14 residues. The DNA for the CDR3 is TGTGCCAGCAGCCCTGGGACAGTCTCGGGCGAGCAGTACTTC. Amino acids: CASSPGTVSGEQYF.

A remark on this clonotype: A read error may explain this, as a much larger clone is one base away. The chain recombines TRBV3-1 with TRBJ2-1; 8 bases line up with TRBD2. This CDR3 has 15 amino acids. Losses at the gene ends were 4 bases for V and 10 bases for J; bases not matched to a gene: 12. Germline CDR1 reads LGHDT; CDR2 reads YNNKEL (reference sequence). CDR3 DNA: TGTGCCAGCAGCCCAGCGGGACTAGTTCCCTACGAGCAGTTCTTC. Amino acid sequence: CASSPAGLVPYEQFF.

The J gene is TRBJ1-1, the V gene TRBV9; D not resolved. The CDR3 length is 14 residues. The germline CDR1 and CDR2 sequences are SGDLS and YYNGEE. Trimming left V 0 bases short and J 4 bases short, with 10 bases between. This CDR3 is CASSVDGRITEAFF. The CDR3 nucleotides are TGTGCCAGCAGCGTAGATGGAAGGATCACTGAAGCTTTCTTT. The whole variable domain, filled in from reference TRBV9 and TRBJ1-1, reads DSGVTQTPKHLITATGQRVTLRCSPRSGDLSVYWYQQSLDQGLQFLIQYYNGEERAKGNILERFSAQQFPDLHSELNLSSLELGDSALYFCASSVDGRITEAFFGQGTRLTVV.

This clonotype has only a few counts. An end of the junction differs from the germline gene, which may be a read error. The CDR3 is CASSLDVSRAPHEQFF. CDR3 in DNA: TGTGCTAGCAGCTTAGACGTTAGTCGTGCCCCTCATGAGCAGTTCTTC. V is TRBV7-7 and J is TRBJ2-1; D is ambiguous. Germline CDR1 and CDR2: SSHAT and FNYEAQ (reference sequence). There are 16 residues in the CDR3.

This chain connects TRBV10-3 to TRBJ1-2; weak D call: TRBD1 (6 bases). Germline V gene sequence: CDR1 ENHRY, CDR2 SYGVKD. The CDR3 runs 15 residues. The V gene lost 3 bases and the J gene lost 3 bases, with 14 bases spanning the gap. The CDR3 loop is CAISDHTGLDYGYTF. The CDR3 DNA follows: TGTGCCATCAGTGATCACACAGGGTTGGACTATGGCTACACCTTC.

The rearrangement uses TRBV20-1 and TRBJ2-1; 8 nucleotides line up with TRBD2. The CDR3 has 17 residues. With 1 base clipped from V and 0 bases from J, the junction kept 8 bases outside the gene matches. Germline CDR1 reads DFQATT; CDR2 reads SNEGSKA (reference sequence). CDR3 residues: CSARGPQLAASYNEQFF. CDR3 in DNA: TGCAGTGCTAGAGGGCCTCAACTAGCGGCCTCCTACAATGAGCAGTTCTTC.

The J gene is TRBJ1-5, the V gene TRBV20-1; 9 bases align to TRBD1. Losses at the gene ends were 5 bases for V and 4 bases for J; bases not matched to a gene: 6. CDR3 length: 14 amino acids. Germline CDR1 reads DFQATT; CDR2 reads SNEGSKA (reference sequence). The CDR3 coding sequence is TGCAGTGCTTTACGGACAGGGGATAATCAGCCCCAGCATTTT. This sequence encodes CSALRTGDNQPQHF.

In its sample, this clonotype was seen many times. The J gene is TRBJ2-1, the V gene TRBV20-1; D is uncertain. Germline CDR1 reads DFQATT; CDR2 reads SNEGSKA (reference sequence). Deletions cut 3 bases from V and 5 bases from J, with 20 bases between. This CDR3 spans 16 amino acids. The CDR3 protein is CSASYPGEVGNNEQFF. CDR3 in DNA: TGCAGTGCTAGCTACCCGGGTGAAGTGGGCAACAATGAGCAGTTCTTC.

This clonotype has a handful of counts. The V gene is TRBV13, the J gene TRBJ1-2; D remains unclear. The germline V and J ends were trimmed by 0 bases and 1 base, with 15 bases remaining between them. The germline gives CDR1 PRHDT, CDR2 FYEKMQ (reference sequence). The length of the CDR3 is 17 residues. CDR3 sequence (DNA): TGTGCCAGCAGCTTAGGAGAATTCATGGACCTTAACTATGGCTACACCTTC. Protein product: CASSLGEFMDLNYGYTF.

This clonotype was counted many times. J is TRBJ1-6 and V is TRBV6-1; tentatively, D is TRBD1 (5 bases). The CDR3 runs 14 residues. Germline V gene data show CDR1 as MNHNS and CDR2 as SASEGT. The V gene lost 6 bases and the J gene lost 7 bases, with 13 bases spanning the gap. DNA for the CDR3: TGTGCCAGCAGCGACAGAGGAAGGAATTCACCCCTCCACTTT. Protein sequence: CASSDRGRNSPLHF.

There are a few counts of this clonotype. V gene TRBV6-1 combines with J gene TRBJ1-1, with 8 bases aligning to TRBD1. The junction had 4 bases not matched to a gene; V was cut back by 6 bases and J by 7 bases. Germline assignment: CDR1 MNHNS and CDR2 SASEGT. The CDR3 has 12 amino acids. The CDR3 nucleotides read TGTGCCAGCAGCAAAGGACAGGGTGAAGCTTTCTTT. Its translation is CASSKGQGEAFF.

The chain couples TRBV13 to TRBJ1-2; TRBD1 agrees at 10 bases. Germline CDR1 reads PRHDT; CDR2 reads FYEKMQ (reference sequence). The CDR3 extends over 16 amino acids. Germline trimming cut 5 bases from V and 8 bases from J; bases unmatched to any gene: 14. This CDR3 is CASSLTGTGELNGYTF. The CDR3 coding sequence is TGTGCCAGCAGCCTCACCGGGACAGGGGAGTTGAACGGCTACACCTTC.